The 5 T cell receptor beta chains in this list originate from one sample, sequenced in a study of T cell repertoires in cytomegalovirus infection. MiXCR, applied by TCRdb to the reads, yields one record per CDR3 protein. The sample has about 260,000 distinct CDR3 sequences, 12% to 15% seen once. The sequenced material came from PBMCs. Receptors originate from a human donor in good health (CMV status not recorded). Some clones in this sample may be carry-over from other donors' samples.

This clonotype was counted between two and nine times. This chain uses TRBV29-1 with TRBJ2-3; D is unresolved. CDR1 is SQVTM and CDR2 is ANQGSEA in the germline V gene. The CDR3 is 12 residues long. The V gene lost 4 bases and the J gene lost 1 base, with 6 bases spanning the gap. In DNA form, the CDR3 reads TGCAGCGTTGTTCGGGGCACAGATACGCAGTATTTT. This gives the protein CSVVRGTDTQYF.

The table lists this clonotype with a count of one. The chain is built from TRBV29-1 and TRBJ1-1; D is perhaps TRBD1 (5 bases). From germline, CDR1 is SQVTM and CDR2 ANQGSEA. The CDR3 covers 13 residues. Trimming removed 0 bases from V and 8 bases from J, with 13 bases in between. The CDR3 bases are TGCAGCGTTGAAGATCTACAGGCTCCCGAAGCTTTCTTT. It is translated as CSVEDLQAPEAFF.

Many counts were recorded for this clonotype. The V gene is TRBV7-2, the J gene TRBJ1-1, with TRBD1 matching over 8 bases. The CDR3 spans 16 residues. CDR1 and CDR2 (germline): SGHTA, FQGNSA. V was clipped by 2 bases and J by 7 bases; unmatched bases: 12. In DNA, the CDR3 is TGTGCCAGCAGCTTAAATTTATTCAGGGGGCGATTTGAAGCTTTCTTT. Its protein is CASSLNLFRGRFEAFF.

The chain joins TRBV5-1 to TRBJ2-6; D is possibly TRBD1 or TRBD2 (5 bases each). The germline gives CDR1 SGHRS, CDR2 YFSETQ. The CDR3 consists of 18 residues. The V gene lost 0 bases and the J gene lost 0 bases, with 13 bases spanning the gap. The CDR3: CASSLAGTASSGANVLTF. The CDR3 DNA reads TGCGCCAGCAGCTTGGCCGGGACGGCGAGCTCTGGGGCCAACGTCCTGACTTTC.

This chain links TRBV15 with TRBJ2-5, with TRBD1 matching 7 bases. The CDR3 has 16 residues. V shed 0 bases and J 2 bases; nucleotides not matched to a gene: 6. Germline V gene lookup returns CDR1 LNHNV and CDR2 YYDKDF (reference sequence). For the CDR3, the DNA is TGTGCCACCAGCAGAGAGAGTAAGGGACAGCAAGAGACCCAGTACTTC. It specifies CATSRESKGQQETQYF.